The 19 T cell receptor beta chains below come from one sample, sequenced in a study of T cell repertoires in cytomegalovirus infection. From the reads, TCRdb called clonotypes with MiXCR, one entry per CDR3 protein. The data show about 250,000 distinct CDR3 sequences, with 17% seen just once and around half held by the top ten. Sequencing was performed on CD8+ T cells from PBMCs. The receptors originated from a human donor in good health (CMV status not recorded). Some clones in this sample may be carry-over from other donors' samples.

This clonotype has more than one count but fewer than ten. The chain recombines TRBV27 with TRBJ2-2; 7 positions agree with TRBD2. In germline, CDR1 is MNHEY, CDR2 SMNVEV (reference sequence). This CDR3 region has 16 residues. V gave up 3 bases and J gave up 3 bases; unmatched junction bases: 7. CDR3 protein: CASSLSGLDYTGELFF. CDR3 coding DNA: TGTGCCAGCAGTTTGTCCGGACTAGACTACACCGGGGAGCTGTTTTTT.

The CDR3 sequence is CATNSGLAANTGELFF. The CDR3, as DNA: TGTGCCACCAATTCCGGGCTAGCGGCGAACACCGGGGAGCTGTTTTTT. The chain uses TRBV19 and TRBJ2-2; 7 bases are shared with TRBD2. CDR1 and CDR2 from the germline V gene are LNHDA and SQIVND (reference sequence). The CDR3 consists of 16 residues. Unmatched junction bases numbered 11, after V lost 10 bases and J lost 0 bases.

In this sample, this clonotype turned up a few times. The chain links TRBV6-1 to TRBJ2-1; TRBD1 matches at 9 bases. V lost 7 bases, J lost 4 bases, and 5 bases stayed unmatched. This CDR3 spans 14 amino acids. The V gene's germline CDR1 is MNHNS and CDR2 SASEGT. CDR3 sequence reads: CASKKGQGYNEQFF. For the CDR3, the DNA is TGTGCCAGCAAAAAGGGACAGGGTTACAATGAGCAGTTCTTC.

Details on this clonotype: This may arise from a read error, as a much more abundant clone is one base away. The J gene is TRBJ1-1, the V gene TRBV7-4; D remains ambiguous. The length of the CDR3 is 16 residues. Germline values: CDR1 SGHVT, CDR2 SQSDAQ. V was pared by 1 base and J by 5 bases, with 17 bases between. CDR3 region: CASSLGAVFTNTEAFF. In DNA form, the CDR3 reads TGTGCCAGCAGCTTAGGTGCGGTTTTCACCAATACTGAAGCTTTCTTT.

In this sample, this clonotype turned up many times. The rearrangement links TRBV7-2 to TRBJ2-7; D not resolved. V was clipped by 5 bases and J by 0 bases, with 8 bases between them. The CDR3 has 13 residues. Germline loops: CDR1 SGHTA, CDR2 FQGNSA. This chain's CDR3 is CASSRTDSYEQYF. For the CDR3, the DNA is TGTGCCAGCAGCCGGACGGACTCCTACGAGCAGTACTTC.

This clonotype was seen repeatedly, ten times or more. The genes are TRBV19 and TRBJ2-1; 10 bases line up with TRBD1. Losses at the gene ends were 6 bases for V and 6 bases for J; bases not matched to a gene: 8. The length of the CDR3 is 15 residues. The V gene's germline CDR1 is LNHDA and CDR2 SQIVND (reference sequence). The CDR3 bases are TGTGCCAGTAGCCCGATCCGGACAGGGGGCAATGAGCAGTTCTTC. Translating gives CASSPIRTGGNEQFF.

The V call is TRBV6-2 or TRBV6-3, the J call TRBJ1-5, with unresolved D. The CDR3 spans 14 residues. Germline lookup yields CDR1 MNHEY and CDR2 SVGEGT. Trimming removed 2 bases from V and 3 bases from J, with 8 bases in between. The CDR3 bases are TGTGCCAGCAGTTACAGTCGGTTCAATCAGCCCCAGCATTTT. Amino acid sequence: CASSYSRFNQPQHF.

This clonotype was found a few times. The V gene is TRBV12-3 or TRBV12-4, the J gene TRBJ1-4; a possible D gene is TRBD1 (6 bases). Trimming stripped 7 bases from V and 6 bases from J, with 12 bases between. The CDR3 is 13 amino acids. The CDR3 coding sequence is TGTGCCAGCAACGAGGGGGTTGATGAAAAACTGTTTTTT. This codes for CASNEGVDEKLFF.

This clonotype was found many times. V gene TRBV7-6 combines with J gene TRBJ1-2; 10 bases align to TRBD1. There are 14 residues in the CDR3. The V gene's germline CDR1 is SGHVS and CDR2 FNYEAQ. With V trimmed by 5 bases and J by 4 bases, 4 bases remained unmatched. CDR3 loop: CASSPGQGGYGYTF. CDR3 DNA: TGTGCCAGCAGCCCCGGACAGGGGGGCTATGGCTACACCTTC.

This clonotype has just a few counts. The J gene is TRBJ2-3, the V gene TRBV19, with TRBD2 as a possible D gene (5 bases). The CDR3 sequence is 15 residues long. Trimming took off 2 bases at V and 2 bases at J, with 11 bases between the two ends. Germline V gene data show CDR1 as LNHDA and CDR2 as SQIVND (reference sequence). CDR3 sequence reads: CASSIWGALTDTQYF. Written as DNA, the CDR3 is TGTGCCAGTAGTATATGGGGAGCCCTCACAGATACGCAGTATTTT.

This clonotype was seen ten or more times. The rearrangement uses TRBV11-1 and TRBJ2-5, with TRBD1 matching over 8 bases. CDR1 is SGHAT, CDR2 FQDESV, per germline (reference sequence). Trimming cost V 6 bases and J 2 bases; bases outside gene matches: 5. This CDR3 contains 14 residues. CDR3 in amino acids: CASRGDRSQETQYF. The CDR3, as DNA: TGTGCCAGCAGAGGGGACAGGTCTCAAGAGACCCAGTACTTC. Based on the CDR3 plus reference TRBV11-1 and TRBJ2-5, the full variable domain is EAEVAQSPRYKITEKSQAVAFWCDPISGHATLYWYRQILGQGPELLVQFQDESVVDDSQLPKDRFSAERLKGVDSTLKIQPAELGDSAMYLCASRGDRSQETQYFGPGTRLLVL.

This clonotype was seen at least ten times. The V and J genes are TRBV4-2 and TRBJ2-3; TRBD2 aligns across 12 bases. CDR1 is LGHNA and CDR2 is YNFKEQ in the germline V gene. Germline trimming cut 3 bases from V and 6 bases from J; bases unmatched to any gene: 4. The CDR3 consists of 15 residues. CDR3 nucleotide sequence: TGTGCCAGCAGCCAGCGACTAGCGGGGGCCGATACGCAGTATTTT. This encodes CASSQRLAGADTQYF.

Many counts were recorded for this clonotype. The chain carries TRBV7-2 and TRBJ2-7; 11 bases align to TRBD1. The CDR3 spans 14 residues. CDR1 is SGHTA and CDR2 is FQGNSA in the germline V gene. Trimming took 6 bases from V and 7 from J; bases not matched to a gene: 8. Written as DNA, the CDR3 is TGTGCCAGCAGACCCGGGACAGGGGGGCCTGAGCAGTACTTC. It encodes CASRPGTGGPEQYF.

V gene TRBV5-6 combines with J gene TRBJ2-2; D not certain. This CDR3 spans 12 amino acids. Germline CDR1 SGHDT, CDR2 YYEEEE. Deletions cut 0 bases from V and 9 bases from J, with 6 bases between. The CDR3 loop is CASSLAVRELFF. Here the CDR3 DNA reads TGTGCCAGCAGCTTGGCTGTCCGGGAGCTGTTTTTT.

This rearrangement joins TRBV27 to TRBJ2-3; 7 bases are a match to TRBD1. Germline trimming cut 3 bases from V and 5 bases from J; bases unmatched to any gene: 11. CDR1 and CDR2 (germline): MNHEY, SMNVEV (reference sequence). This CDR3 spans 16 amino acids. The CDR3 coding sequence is TGTGCCAGCAGTTTTATCGACAGGGATCGTAGAGATACGCAGTATTTT. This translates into CASSFIDRDRRDTQYF.

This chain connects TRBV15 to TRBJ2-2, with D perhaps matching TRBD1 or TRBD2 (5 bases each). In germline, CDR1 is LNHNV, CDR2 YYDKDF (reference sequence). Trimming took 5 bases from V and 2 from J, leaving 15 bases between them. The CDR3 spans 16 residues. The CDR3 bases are TGTGCCACCAGCGGGACCCGGGGTCAAAACACCGGGGAGCTGTTTTTT. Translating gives CATSGTRGQNTGELFF.

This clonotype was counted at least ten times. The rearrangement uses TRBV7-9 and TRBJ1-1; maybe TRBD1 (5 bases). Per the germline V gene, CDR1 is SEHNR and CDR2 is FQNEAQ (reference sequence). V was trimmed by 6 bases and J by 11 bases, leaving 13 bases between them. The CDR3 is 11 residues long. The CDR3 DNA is TGTGCCAGCAGTTTCCGGGAGGGGGCTTTCTTT. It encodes CASSFREGAFF.

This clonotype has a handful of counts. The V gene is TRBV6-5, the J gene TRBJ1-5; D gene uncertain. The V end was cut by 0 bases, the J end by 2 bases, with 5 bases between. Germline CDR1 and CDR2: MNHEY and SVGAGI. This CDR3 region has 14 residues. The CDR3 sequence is CASSYSRGNQPQHF. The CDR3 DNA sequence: TGTGCCAGCAGTTACTCGAGGGGCAATCAGCCCCAGCATTTT.

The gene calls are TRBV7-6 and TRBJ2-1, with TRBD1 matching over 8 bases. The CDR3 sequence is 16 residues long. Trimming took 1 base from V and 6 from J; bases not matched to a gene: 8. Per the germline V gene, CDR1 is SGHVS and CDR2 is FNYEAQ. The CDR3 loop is CASSLVAGGPSNEQFF. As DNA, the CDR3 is TGTGCCAGCAGCTTAGTGGCAGGGGGCCCGTCCAATGAGCAGTTCTTC.